This T cell receptor beta chain was recovered during a study of metastatic and nonmetastatic thyroid tumors. Study details: Repertoires of blood and of tissue (tumor or nodule) from malignant and benign thyroid patients were compared.

Study results and limitations: Significantly higher TCR beta diversity was reportedly seen in malignant thyroid tumors than benign nodules, in blood and tumor.

Comment on this clone: Its antigen is undetermined.

The V gene's germline CDR1 is DFQATT and CDR2 SNEGSKA (reference sequence). V dropped 6 bases and J dropped 5; count of bases not matched to a gene: 10. This CDR3 is 15 amino acids long. Authors' methods: Clinicopathological groups supplied CDR3 differences that were used to build a distant-metastasis classifier for papillary thyroid cancer. TCRdb called clones again from the PCR reads with MiXCR. TCRdb assigned the V and J calls; the authors' analysis was not used. The sample gives under 25,000 clones, over 25% of which show up once; 6% to 7.5% is in the top ten. Each patient went into thyroid surgery without having received any treatment.

The origin of this receptor is a female donor with papillary thyroid cancer or a benign thyroid nodule (not recorded which). Some clones in this sample may be carry-over from other donors' samples. The specimen sequenced was blood. The chain is built from TRBV20-1 and TRBJ2-7; 13 positions agree with TRBD2. For the CDR3, the DNA is TGCAGTGCAGGGACTAGCGGGACCTCCCGTGACGAGCAGTACTTC. Protein product: CSAGTSGTSRDEQYF.